This T cell receptor (beta chain) was sequenced during a study of T cells after yellow fever vaccination. Study overall: Fractions containing few cells were prepared with SMART-Seq v4 Ultra Low Input. Study-wide results and caveats: Detected again after the booster were most primary-vaccination clones, at roughly 95% CD4 and 70% to 90% CD8.

The V end lost 2 bases, the J end lost 4 bases, and 8 bases lay between the germline ends. Germline V gene lookup returns CDR1 DFQATT and CDR2 SNEGSKA (reference sequence). CDR3 length: 12 residues. One entry per CDR3 protein results from TCRdb running MiXCR on the 5' RACE reads. The sample consists of approximately 600,000 distinct CDR3 sequences, about 12% of them appearing once. In this sample, this clonotype turned up many times. Its antigen is still unknown. The J gene is TRBJ2-5, the V gene TRBV20-1, with a weak D call TRBD2 (6 bases). The sample consisted of PBMCs, taken on the day of the yellow fever booster vaccination. The clonotype originates from a man aged 25-45 years who received the YFV17D yellow fever vaccine. This chain's CDR3 is CSARQGGETQYF. In DNA form, the CDR3 reads TGCAGTGCTAGACAGGGAGGAGAGACCCAGTACTTC.